The source of this T cell receptor (beta chain) is a study of cytomegalovirus exposure and HLA in healthy donors. Whole-study results and caveats: In a later analysis, common viral pathogens appeared linked to several of the most significant clusters.

60 Vbeta and 13 Jbeta primers were used in PCR. As handled by the study authors: In a later analysis, some 10 million of approximately 81 million unique beta chains occurred in at least two donors. The assay was immunoSEQ multiplex PCR, and TCRdb's table has in-frame clones only and misses some. V, J and clone size derive from that table, while D and trimming were established from the DNA sequence. This sample has 150,000 or so clones; around 80% occur once, and the top ten carry around 13%. Donors were nominally healthy when sampled, though unrecorded immune exposures were likely. Germline V lookup: CDR1 SGHTA, CDR2 FQGNSA. V dropped 5 bases and J dropped 0 bases, with 9 bases sitting between them. The length of the CDR3 is 14 residues. This clone has just a few counts. Antigen unknown.

Sequenced sample: PBMCs. This TCR was sampled from a man between 40 and 49 years old in good health and CMV-seropositive. The chain joins TRBV7-2 to TRBJ2-3, with D possibly TRBD2 on 6 matching bases. CDR3 protein: CASSASGSTDTQYF. DNA of the CDR3: TGTGCCAGCAGCGCCAGCGGGAGCACAGATACGCAGTATTTT.